This TCR beta chain was captured in a study of T cell repertoires in cytomegalovirus infection. About the study: It can be stated that public TCR beta signatures indicated CMV infection as well as a matching HLA type. Notes on the study in general: The cumulative frequency of public TCR beta families distinguished individuals who carried CMV together with the relevant HLA. HLA-C-restricted CMV-specific TCR beta clonotypes were dominant in the ex vivo response.

This clonotype was picked up a small number of times. Its antigen remains unidentified. Using its own MiXCR run on the reads, TCRdb lists one record per CDR3 protein. The sample carries roughly 310,000 distinct CDR3 sequences, 15% to 20% recorded once. Trimming removed 5 bases from V and 0 bases from J; junction bases left unmatched: 9. Germline V gene lookup returns CDR1 PRHDT and CDR2 FYEKMQ (reference sequence). The CDR3 covers 16 residues. This receptor was identified in a human donor in good health (CMV status not recorded). Some clones in this sample may be carry-over from other donors' samples. The chain recombines TRBV13 with TRBJ2-7, with 8 bases fitting TRBD2. The specimen was PBMCs. CDR3 in amino acids: CASSPVSGAISYEQYF. CDR3 DNA sequence: TGTGCCAGCAGCCCCGTTAGCGGGGCTATCTCCTACGAGCAGTACTTC.